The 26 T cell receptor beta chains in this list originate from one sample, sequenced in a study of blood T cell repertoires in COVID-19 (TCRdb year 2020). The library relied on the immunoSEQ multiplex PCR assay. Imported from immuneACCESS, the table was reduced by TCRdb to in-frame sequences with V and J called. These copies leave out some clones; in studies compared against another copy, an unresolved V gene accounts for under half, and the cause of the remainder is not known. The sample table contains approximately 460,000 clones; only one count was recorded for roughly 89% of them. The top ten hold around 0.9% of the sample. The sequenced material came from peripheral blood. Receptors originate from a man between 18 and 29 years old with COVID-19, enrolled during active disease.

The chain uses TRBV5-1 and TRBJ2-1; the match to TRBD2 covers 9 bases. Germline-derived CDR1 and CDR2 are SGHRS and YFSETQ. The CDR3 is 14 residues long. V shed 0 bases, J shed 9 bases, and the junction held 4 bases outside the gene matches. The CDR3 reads CASSLATSGREQFF. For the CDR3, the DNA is TGCGCCAGCAGCTTGGCCACTAGCGGGCGTGAGCAGTTCTTC.

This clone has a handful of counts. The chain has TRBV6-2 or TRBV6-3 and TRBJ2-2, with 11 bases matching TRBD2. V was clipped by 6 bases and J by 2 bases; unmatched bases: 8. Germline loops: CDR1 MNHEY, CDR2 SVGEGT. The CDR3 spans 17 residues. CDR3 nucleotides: TGTGCCAGCAGCCGACACCTAGCGGGGGGAAACACCGGGGAGCTGTTTTTT. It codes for CASSRHLAGGNTGELFF.

The CDR3 sequence is CATSDLGRQGGNEQFF. The CDR3 DNA reads TGTGCCACCAGTGATTTGGGGCGGCAGGGGGGCAATGAGCAGTTCTTC. This chain links TRBV24-1 with TRBJ2-1; the D gene is possibly TRBD1 (7 bases). In germline, CDR1 is KGHDR, CDR2 SFDVKD. V lost 0 bases to trimming and J lost 6 bases, with 14 bases between them. The CDR3 totals 16 residues.

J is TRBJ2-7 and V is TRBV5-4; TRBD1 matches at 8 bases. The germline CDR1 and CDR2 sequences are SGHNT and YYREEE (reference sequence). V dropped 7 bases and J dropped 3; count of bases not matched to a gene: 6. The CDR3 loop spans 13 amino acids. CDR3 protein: CASSYGQGYEQYF. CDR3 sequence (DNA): TGTGCCAGCTCCTACGGACAGGGCTACGAGCAGTACTTC. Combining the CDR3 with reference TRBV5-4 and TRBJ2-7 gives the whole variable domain ETGVTQSPTHLIKTRGQQVTLRCSSQSGHNTVSWYQQALGQGPQFIFQYYREEENGRGNFPPRFSGLQFPNYSSELNVNALELDDSALYLCASSYGQGYEQYFGPGTRLTVT.

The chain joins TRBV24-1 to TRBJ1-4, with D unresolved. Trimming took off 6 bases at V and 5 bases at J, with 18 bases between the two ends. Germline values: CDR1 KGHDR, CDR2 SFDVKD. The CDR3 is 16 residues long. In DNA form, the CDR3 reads TGTGCCACCAGTAACTCGGGTGTGAGGGAAAATGAAAAACTGTTTTTT. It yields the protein CATSNSGVRENEKLFF.

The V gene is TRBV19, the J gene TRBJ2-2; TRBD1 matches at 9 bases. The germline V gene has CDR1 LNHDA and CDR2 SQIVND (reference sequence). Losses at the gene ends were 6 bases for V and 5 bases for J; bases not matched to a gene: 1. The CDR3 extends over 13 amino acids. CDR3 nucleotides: TGTGCCAGTAGGACAGGGGGGACCGGGGAGCTGTTTTTT. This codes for CASRTGGTGELFF.

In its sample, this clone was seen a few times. The CDR3 sequence is CASGQDSNQPQHF. In nucleotides, the CDR3 is TGTGCCAGTGGACAGGATAGCAATCAGCCCCAGCATTTT. J is TRBJ1-5 and V is TRBV2, with 7 bases lining up with TRBD1. CDR1 SNHLY and CDR2 FYNNEI come from the germline V gene. V lost 9 bases, J lost 0 bases, and 2 bases stayed unmatched. The CDR3 length is 13 residues.

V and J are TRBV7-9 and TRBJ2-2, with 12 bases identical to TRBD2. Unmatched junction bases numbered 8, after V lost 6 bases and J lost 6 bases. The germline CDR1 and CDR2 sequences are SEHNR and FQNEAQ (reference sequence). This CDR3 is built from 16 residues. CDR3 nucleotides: TGTGCCAGCAGTAGCGGACTAGCGGGACGGCCCGGGGAGCTGTTTTTT. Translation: CASSSGLAGRPGELFF.

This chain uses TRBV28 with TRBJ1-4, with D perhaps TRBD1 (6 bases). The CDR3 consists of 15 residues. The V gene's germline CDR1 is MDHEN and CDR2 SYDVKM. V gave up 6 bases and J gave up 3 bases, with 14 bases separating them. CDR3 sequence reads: CASRTYRAANEKLFF. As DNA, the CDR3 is TGTGCCAGCAGGACCTACAGGGCTGCTAATGAAAAACTGTTTTTT.

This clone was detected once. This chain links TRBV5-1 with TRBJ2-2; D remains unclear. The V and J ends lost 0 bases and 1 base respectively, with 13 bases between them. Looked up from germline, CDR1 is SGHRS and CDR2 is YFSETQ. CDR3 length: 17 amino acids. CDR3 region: CASSLEVARQNTGELFF. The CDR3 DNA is TGCGCCAGCAGCTTGGAAGTCGCGAGACAGAACACCGGGGAGCTGTTTTTT.

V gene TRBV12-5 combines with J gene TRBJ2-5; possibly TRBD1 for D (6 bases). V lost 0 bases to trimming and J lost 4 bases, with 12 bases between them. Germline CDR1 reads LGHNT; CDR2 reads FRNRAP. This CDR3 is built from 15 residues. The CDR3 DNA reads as TGTGCTAGTGGTTTGGTGGGGGCTCACAGAGAGACCCAGTACTTC. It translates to CASGLVGAHRETQYF.

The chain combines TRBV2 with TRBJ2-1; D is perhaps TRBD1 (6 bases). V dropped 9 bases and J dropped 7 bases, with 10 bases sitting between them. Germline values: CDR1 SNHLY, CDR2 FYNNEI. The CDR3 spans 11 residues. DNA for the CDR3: TGTGCCAGTGGAAGGGGGAATGAGCAGTTCTTC. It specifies CASGRGNEQFF.

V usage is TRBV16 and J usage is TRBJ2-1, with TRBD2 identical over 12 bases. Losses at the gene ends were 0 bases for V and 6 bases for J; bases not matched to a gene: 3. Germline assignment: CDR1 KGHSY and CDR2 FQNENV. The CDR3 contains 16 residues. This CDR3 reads CASSQSASGRANEQFF. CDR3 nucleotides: TGTGCCAGCAGCCAATCGGCTAGCGGGAGGGCCAATGAGCAGTTCTTC.

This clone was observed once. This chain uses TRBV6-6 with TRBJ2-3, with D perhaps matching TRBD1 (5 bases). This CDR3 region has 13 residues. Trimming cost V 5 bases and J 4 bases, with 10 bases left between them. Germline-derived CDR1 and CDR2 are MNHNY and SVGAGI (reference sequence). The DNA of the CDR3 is TGTGCCAGCAGTCCAAAAGGGGCAGATACGCAGTATTTT. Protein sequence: CASSPKGADTQYF.

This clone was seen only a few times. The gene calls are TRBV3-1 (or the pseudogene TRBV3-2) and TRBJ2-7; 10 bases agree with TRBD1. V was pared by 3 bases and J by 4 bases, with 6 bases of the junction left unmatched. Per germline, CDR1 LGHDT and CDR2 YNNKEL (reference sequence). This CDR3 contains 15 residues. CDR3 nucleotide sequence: TGTGCCAGCAGCCAGGGACAGGGGCTCTTGTACGAGCAGTACTTC. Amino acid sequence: CASSQGQGLLYEQYF.

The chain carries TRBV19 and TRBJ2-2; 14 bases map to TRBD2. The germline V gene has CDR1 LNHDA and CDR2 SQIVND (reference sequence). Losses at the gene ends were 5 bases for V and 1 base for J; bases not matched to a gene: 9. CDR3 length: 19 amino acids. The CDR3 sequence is CASSSWGLAGDGNTGELFF. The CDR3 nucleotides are TGTGCCAGTAGTTCTTGGGGACTAGCGGGAGATGGGAACACCGGGGAGCTGTTTTTT. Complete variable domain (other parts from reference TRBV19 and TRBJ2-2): DGGITQSPKYLFRKEGQNVTLSCEQNLNHDAMYWYRQDPGQGLRLIYYSQIVNDFQKGDIAEGYSVSREKKESFPLTVTSAQKNPTAFYLCASSSWGLAGDGNTGELFFGEGSRLTVL.

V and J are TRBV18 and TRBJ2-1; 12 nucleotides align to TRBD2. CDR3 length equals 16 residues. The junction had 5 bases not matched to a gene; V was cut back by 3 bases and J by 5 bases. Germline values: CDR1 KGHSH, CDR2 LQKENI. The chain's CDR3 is CASSPRLAGEHNEQFF. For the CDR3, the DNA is TGTGCCAGCTCACCCCGACTAGCGGGAGAACACAATGAGCAGTTCTTC.

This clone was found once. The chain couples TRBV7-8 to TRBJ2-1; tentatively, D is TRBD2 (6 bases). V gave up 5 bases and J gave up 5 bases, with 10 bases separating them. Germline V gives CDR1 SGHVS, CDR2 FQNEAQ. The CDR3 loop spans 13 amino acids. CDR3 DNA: TGTGCCAGCAGCCAGGGACTTAACAATGAGCAGTTCTTC. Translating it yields CASSQGLNNEQFF.

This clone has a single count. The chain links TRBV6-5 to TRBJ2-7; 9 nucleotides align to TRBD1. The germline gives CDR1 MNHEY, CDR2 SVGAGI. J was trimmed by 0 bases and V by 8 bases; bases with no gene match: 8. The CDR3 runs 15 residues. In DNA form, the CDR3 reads TGTGCCAGCCAAGGACAGGGGCCCGGCTCCTACGAGCAGTACTTC. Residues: CASQGQGPGSYEQYF.

CDR3 residues: CASSLDQGADTEAFF. CDR3 nucleotide sequence: TGCGCCAGCAGCCTAGATCAGGGCGCGGACACTGAAGCTTTCTTT. The chain is built from TRBV5-1 and TRBJ1-1, with TRBD1 as a possible D gene (5 bases). Between the trimmed V and J ends, which lost 4 bases and 3 bases, there was a span of 16 bases. CDR3 size: 15 residues. Per germline, CDR1 SGHRS and CDR2 YFSETQ.

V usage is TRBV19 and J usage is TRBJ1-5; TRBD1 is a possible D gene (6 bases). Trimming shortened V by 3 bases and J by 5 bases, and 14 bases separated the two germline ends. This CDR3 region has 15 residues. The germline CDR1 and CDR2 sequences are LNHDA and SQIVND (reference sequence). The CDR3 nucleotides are TGTGCCAGTAGTATTTCGCCAGGGGCACATCAGCCCCAGCATTTT. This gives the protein CASSISPGAHQPQHF.

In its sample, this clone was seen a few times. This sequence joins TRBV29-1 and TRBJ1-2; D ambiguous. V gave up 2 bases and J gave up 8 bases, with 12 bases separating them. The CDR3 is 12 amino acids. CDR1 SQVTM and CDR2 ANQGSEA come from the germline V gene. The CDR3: CSVESPQRGYTF. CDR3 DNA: TGCAGCGTTGAAAGCCCCCAGAGGGGCTACACCTTC. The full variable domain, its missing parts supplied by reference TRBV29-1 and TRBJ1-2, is SAVISQKPSRDICQRGTSLTIQCQVDSQVTMMFWYRQQPGQSLTLIATANQGSEATYESGFVIDKFPISRPNLTFSTLTVSNMSPEDSSIYLCSVESPQRGYTFGSGTRLTVV.

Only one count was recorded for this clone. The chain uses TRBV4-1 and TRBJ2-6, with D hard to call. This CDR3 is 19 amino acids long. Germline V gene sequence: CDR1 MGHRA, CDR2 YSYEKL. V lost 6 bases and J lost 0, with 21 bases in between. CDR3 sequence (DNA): TGCGCCAGCAGTCGTACCGCGGCCCCTTATGGCTCTGGGGCCAACGTCCTGACTTTC. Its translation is CASSRTAAPYGSGANVLTF.

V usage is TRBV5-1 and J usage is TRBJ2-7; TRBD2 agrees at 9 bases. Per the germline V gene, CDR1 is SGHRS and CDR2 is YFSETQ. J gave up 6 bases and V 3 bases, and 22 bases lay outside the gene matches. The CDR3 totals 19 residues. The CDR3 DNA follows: TGCGCCAGCAGCTCGGGCGGGGTAGGGCTAGCGGGGACCTCGGGCGAGCAGTACTTC. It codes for CASSSGGVGLAGTSGEQYF.

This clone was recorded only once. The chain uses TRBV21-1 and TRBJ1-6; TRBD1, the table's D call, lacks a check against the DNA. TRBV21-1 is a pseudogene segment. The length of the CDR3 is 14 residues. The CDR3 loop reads CASTWTGRVAPLHF. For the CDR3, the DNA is TGTGCCAGCACCTGGACAGGGAGGGTGGCACCCCTCCACTTT.

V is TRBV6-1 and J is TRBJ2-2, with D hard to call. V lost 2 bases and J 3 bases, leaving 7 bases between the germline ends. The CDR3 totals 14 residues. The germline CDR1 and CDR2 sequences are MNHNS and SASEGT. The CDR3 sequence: CASSESPYTGELFF. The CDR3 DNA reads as TGTGCCAGCAGTGAATCCCCATACACCGGGGAGCTGTTTTTT.